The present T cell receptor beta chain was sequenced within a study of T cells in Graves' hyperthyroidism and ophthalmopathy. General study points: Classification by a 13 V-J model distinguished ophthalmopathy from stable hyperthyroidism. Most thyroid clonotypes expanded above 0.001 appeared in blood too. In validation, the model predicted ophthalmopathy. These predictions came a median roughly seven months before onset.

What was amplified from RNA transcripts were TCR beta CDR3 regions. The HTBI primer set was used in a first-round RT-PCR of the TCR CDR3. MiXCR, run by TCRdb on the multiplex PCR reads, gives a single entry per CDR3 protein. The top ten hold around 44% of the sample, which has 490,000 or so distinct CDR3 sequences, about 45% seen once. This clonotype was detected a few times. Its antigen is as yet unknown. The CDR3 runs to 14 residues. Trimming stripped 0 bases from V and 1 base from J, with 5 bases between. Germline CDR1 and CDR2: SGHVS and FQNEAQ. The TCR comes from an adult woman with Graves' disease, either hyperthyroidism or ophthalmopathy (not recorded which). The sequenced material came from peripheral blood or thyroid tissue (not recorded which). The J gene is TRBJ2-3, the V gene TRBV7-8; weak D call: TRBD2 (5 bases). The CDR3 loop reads CASSLASGTDTQYF. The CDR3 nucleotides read TGTGCCAGCAGCTTAGCTAGCGGCACAGATACGCAGTATTTT.